One sample yielded the 12 T cell receptor beta chains listed below, sequenced in a study of beta chain features in type 1 diabetes. The antigens these receptors bind are not known. Study-wide results and caveats: Researchers report that Type 1 diabetes patients had moderately but significantly shorter TCRB CDR3s across all four CD4+ subsets.

As every portion of the isolated RNA was reverse transcribed, the sequencing read expressed TCRB transcripts. Clones were read by immunoSEQ multiplex PCR, and TCRdb kept only the in-frame ones, dropping some. The sample lists 240,000 or so clones; roughly 22% were seen once. Source material: naive CD4+ T cells from blood. These receptor sequences come from a woman aged 40 to 50 with type 1 diabetes.

The V call is TRBV18, the J call TRBJ2-1, with a possible D match to TRBD2 (6 bases). Germline V gene lookup returns CDR1 KGHSH and CDR2 LQKENI. V lost 1 base to trimming and J lost 4 bases, with 11 bases between them. This CDR3 is built from 15 residues. CDR3 region: CASSPQRDFYNEQFF. As DNA, the CDR3 is TGTGCCAGCTCACCACAACGGGACTTTTACAATGAGCAGTTCTTC.

This clone was detected a few times. The chain couples TRBV7-9 to TRBJ1-4; D remains ambiguous. V lost 3 bases and J 5 bases, leaving 22 bases between the germline ends. Germline CDR1 SEHNR, CDR2 FQNEAQ (reference sequence). This CDR3 has 18 amino acids. CDR3 bases: TGTGCCAGCAGCTTTTCAGTTGACACTGAAAGATCAAATGAAAAACTGTTTTTT. As protein: CASSFSVDTERSNEKLFF. Variable domain in full (rest from reference TRBV7-9 and TRBJ1-4): DTGVSQNPRHKITKRGQNVTFRCDPISEHNRLYWYRQTLGQGPEFLTYFQNEAQLEKSRLLSDRFSAERPKGSFSTLEIQRTEQGDSAMYLCASSFSVDTERSNEKLFFGSGTQLSVL.

This clone was counted a few times. The chain employs TRBV29-1 and TRBJ1-4, with D possibly TRBD1 on 6 matching bases. Trimming removed 6 bases at V and 6 bases at J, with 14 bases between. This CDR3 region has 13 residues. The germline gives CDR1 SQVTM, CDR2 ANQGSEA. The CDR3 nucleotides are TGCAGCGTGACCCAGGGGATGGATGAAAAACTGTTTTTT. Encoded protein: CSVTQGMDEKLFF.

This clone has just a few counts. The V call is TRBV19, the J call TRBJ2-1; D is possibly TRBD1 (6 bases). CDR3 length equals 17 residues. Germline V gives CDR1 LNHDA, CDR2 SQIVND (reference sequence). V dropped 6 bases and J dropped 1 base, with 19 bases sitting between them. The CDR3 DNA follows: TGTGCCAGTAGGCCCCGAGGGACACGCTCGTCCTACAATGAGCAGTTCTTC. It yields the protein CASRPRGTRSSYNEQFF.

The rearrangement joins TRBV28 to TRBJ2-7; a weak D match, TRBD1 (5 bases). Germline V gene sequence: CDR1 MDHEN, CDR2 SYDVKM. V gave up 10 bases and J gave up 4 bases, with 20 bases separating them. The CDR3 totals 14 residues. Here the CDR3 reads CATSMGPTPYEQYF. CDR3 DNA: TGTGCCACCTCGATGGGGCCAACTCCGTACGAGCAGTACTTC. The complete variable domain, with remaining parts taken from reference TRBV28 and TRBJ2-7, reads DVKVTQSSRYLVKRTGEKVFLECVQDMDHENMFWYRQDPGLGLRLIYFSYDVKMKEKGDIPEGYSVSREKKERFSLILESASTNQTSMYLCATSMGPTPYEQYFGPGTRLTVT.

This clone showed up just a few times. The chain links TRBV27 to TRBJ2-7; 7 bases are a match to TRBD2. The CDR3 has 16 amino acids. The junction had 17 bases not matched to a gene; V was cut back by 5 bases and J by 7 bases. Germline CDR1 is MNHEY and CDR2 is SMNVEV (reference sequence). DNA of the CDR3: TGTGCCAGCAGTGCAGCGGCACTAGCGAGAGTGAGGGAGCAGTACTTC. As protein: CASSAAALARVREQYF.

This clone was detected only a few times. The chain combines TRBV9 with TRBJ2-3; TRBD1 is a possible D gene (6 bases). Looked up from germline, CDR1 is SGDLS and CDR2 is YYNGEE. The V and J ends lost 4 bases and 4 bases respectively, with 13 bases between them. This CDR3 has 14 residues. CDR3 sequence reads: CASSLGTRADTQYF. The CDR3 region has the DNA TGTGCCAGCAGCCTCGGGACAAGGGCAGATACGCAGTATTTT. Full variable domain (remainder filled in from reference TRBV9 and TRBJ2-3): DSGVTQTPKHLITATGQRVTLRCSPRSGDLSVYWYQQSLDQGLQFLIQYYNGEERAKGNILERFSAQQFPDLHSELNLSSLELGDSALYFCASSLGTRADTQYFGPGTRLTVL.

The rearrangement uses TRBV28 and TRBJ2-1; D remains unclear. CDR3 size: 12 residues. CDR1 MDHEN and CDR2 SYDVKM come from the germline V gene. V lost 6 bases and J lost 13, with 16 bases in between. The CDR3 here is CASSPPIAFQFF. The CDR3 coding sequence is TGTGCCAGCAGCCCCCCGATAGCTTTTCAGTTCTTC.

This clone was counted only a few times. This chain connects TRBV27 to TRBJ2-3, with no clear D. CDR1 and CDR2 (germline): MNHEY, SMNVEV (reference sequence). The V end was cut by 4 bases, the J end by 4 bases, with 3 bases between. This CDR3 has 11 amino acids. The CDR3 reads CASSSADTQYF. In nucleotides, the CDR3 is TGTGCCAGCAGTTCCGCAGATACGCAGTATTTT.

This chain links TRBV2 with TRBJ1-5, with no clear D. The CDR3 covers 16 residues. Germline CDR1 is SNHLY and CDR2 is FYNNEI. Trimming pared 5 bases from V and 6 bases from J, leaving 20 bases between. The CDR3: CASSKGGRNRGQPQHF. CDR3 DNA: TGTGCCAGCAGTAAGGGAGGGAGGAACAGAGGTCAGCCCCAGCATTTT. The variable domain in full, with the rest retrieved from reference TRBV2 and TRBJ1-5, is EPEVTQTPSHQVTQMGQEVILRCVPISNHLYFYWYRQILGQKVEFLVSFYNNEISEKSEIFDDQFSVERPDGSNFTLKIRSTKLEDSAMYFCASSKGGRNRGQPQHFGDGTRLSIL.

A few counts support this clone. The CDR3 here is CAWSVTGNQPQHF. The CDR3 nucleotides are TGTGCCTGGAGTGTTACGGGCAATCAGCCCCAGCATTTT. This chain connects TRBV30 to TRBJ1-5; no reliable D call. The CDR3 length is 13 residues. The germline gives CDR1 GTSNPN, CDR2 SVGIG (reference sequence). Between the trimmed V and J ends, which lost 0 bases and 2 bases, there was a span of 5 bases.

This clone was observed a few times. The CDR3 DNA sequence: TGTGCCAGCAGCCAAGACAGGGCTCCCTTCTCTGGGGCCAACGTCCTGACTTTC. Amino acid sequence: CASSQDRAPFSGANVLTF. V gene TRBV7-9 combines with J gene TRBJ2-6; 7 bases agree with TRBD1. From germline, CDR1 is SEHNR and CDR2 FQNEAQ (reference sequence). The CDR3 is made up of 18 amino acids. The V gene end was trimmed by 5 bases and the J gene end by 0 bases; junction bases not matched to a gene: 10.